This TCR beta chain was recorded in a study of shared clonotypes between healthy human individuals. Study-wide results and limits: Read depth was anticipated to influence clonotype sharing among donors.

Clones were sequenced by immunoSEQ multiplex PCR, and TCRdb holds only the in-frame ones, with some missing. The sample records about 690,000 clones, roughly 88% being singletons. The CDR3 spans 13 residues. With V trimmed by 7 bases and J by 2 bases, 5 bases remained unmatched. Germline-derived CDR1 and CDR2 are MNHNY and SVGAGI (reference sequence). Comment on this clone: Its antigen is not identified.

Sequencing was carried out using memory CD8+ T cells from PBMCs. The subset: CD45RO+ cells pooled with CCR7-negative TemRA cells. This sequence originates from a young man in good health. Some clones in this sample may be carry-over from other donors' samples. This chain uses TRBV6-6 with TRBJ2-7; 7 bases are a match to TRBD1. The CDR3 protein is CASNGGQAYEQYF. CDR3 DNA sequence: TGTGCCAGCAACGGAGGACAGGCCTACGAGCAGTACTTC.